Listed here is a single T cell receptor (beta chain). The junction shows a germline mismatch at one end, possibly a read error. The entry originates in a study of metastatic and nonmetastatic thyroid tumors. For the study at large: Repertoires were compared across blood and tumor or nodule tissue from malignant and benign thyroid patients.

Source study methods: A classifier of distant metastasis in papillary thyroid cancer was built from CDR3 differences (across clinicopathological groups). MiXCR was used by TCRdb to re-call the PCR reads. What appears here as the V and J calls and clone size reflects TCRdb's work, not the paper's. The data contain tens of thousands of clones, roughly a quarter of them seen just once; the ten biggest clones take up more than 2%. Germline loops: CDR1 MNHNS, CDR2 SASEGT. The CDR3 sequence is 15 residues long. No patient received treatment before thyroid surgery. V usage is TRBV6-1 and J usage is TRBJ1-1, with 7 nucleotides matching TRBD1. Sequencing was done on a sample of blood. The TCR originated in a female donor with papillary thyroid cancer or a benign thyroid nodule (not recorded which). Some clones in this sample may be carry-over from other donors' samples. CDR3 amino acids: CAGSAQGWVNTESFF. The CDR3, as DNA: TGTGCCGGCAGTGCACAGGGGTGGGTGAACACTGAATCTTTCTTT.